The rows below give T cell receptor beta chains drawn from one sample of a study. MiXCR, run by TCRdb on the 5' RACE reads, gives a single entry per CDR3 protein. The data contain 50,000 to 70,000 distinct CDR3 sequences, less than 25% of them singletons. Input material: tumor-infiltrating Tregs sorted from the breast tumor. The receptors here all came from a female donor with breast cancer. Both conserved end residues are part of each CDR3. The D gene is left open where the match is weak. Some rows mark clone size as missing; the rest say once, few, many or name a class of expanded clone.

j_call	v_call	d_call	clone_size	cdr3_nt	cdr3_aa
TRBJ2-4	TRBV27	TRBD2	NA	TGTGCCAGCAGCCAGCGGCGGGGGGCGGGGAACATTCAGTACTTC	CASSQRRGAGNIQYF
TRBJ2-3	TRBV6-6	NA	NA	TGTGCCAGCACCCCGCGGGGCGCAGATACGCAGTATTTT	CASTPRGADTQYF
TRBJ1-1	TRBV18	TRBD1	NA	TGTGCCAGCTCACTAAAGGAGGGGGCAGCTGAAGCTTTCTTT	CASSLKEGAAEAFF
TRBJ1-3	TRBV28	NA	NA	TGTGCCAGCAGTTTGCCCCCCGGACTGGACTCTGGAAACACCATATATTTT	CASSLPPGLDSGNTIYF
TRBJ1-3	TRBV12-3/TRBV12-4	NA	NA	NA	CASRKTGVGSGNTIDF
TRBJ2-5	TRBV7-2	TRBD2	few	TGTGCCAGCAGCTTAGATAGCGGGAGTGAAGAGACCCAGTACTTC	CASSLDSGSEETQYF
TRBJ1-5	TRBV5-5	NA	many	TGTGCCAGCAGCCACTTACAGGGTTTGGATCAGCCCCAGCATTTT	CASSHLQGLDQPQHF
TRBJ2-1	TRBV20-1	TRBD2	NA	TGCAGTGCTAGAGGCGGGAGTGTCAACAATGAGCAGTGCTTC	CSARGGSVNNEQCF
TRBJ1-5	TRBV6-5	NA	many	TGTGCCAGCACCCGGGGCCCCCTATCTAGCAATCAGCCCCAGCATTTT	CASTRGPLSSNQPQHF
TRBJ2-6	TRBV5-1	NA	many	TGCGCCAGCAGCCCCCTAGGGGGCTCTGGGGCCAACGTCCTGACTTTC	CASSPLGGSGANVLTF
TRBJ2-5	TRBV11-2	NA	many	TGTGCCAGCAGTTCGGGGACCGGTGGAGAGACCCAGTACTTC	CASSSGTGGETQYF
TRBJ2-1	TRBV20-1	TRBD2	many	TGCAGTGCTAGGTCACTAGCGGGGTACAATGAGCAGTTCTTC	CSARSLAGYNEQFF
TRBJ2-3	TRBV7-2	TRBD1	NA	TGTGCCAGCAGCCCGCGGGGGACAGGGGGCGCGGCAGATACGCAGTATTTT	CASSPRGTGGAADTQYF
TRBJ2-7	TRBV24-1	TRBD2	many	TGTGCCACCTCAGCGGCGGGAGACGAGCAGTACTTC	CATSAAGDEQYF
TRBJ2-1	TRBV20-1	TRBD2	many	TGCAGTGCTAGTATAGCGGGAGGTATTTTCTACAATGAGCAGTTCTTC	CSASIAGGIFYNEQFF
TRBJ1-5	TRBV5-6	TRBD1	many	TGTGCCAGCAGCGAACATCGGACAGGGGTTCAGCCCCAGCATTTT	CASSEHRTGVQPQHF
TRBJ2-1	TRBV7-8	NA	few	TGTGCCAGCAGCCCACCCTTAGGGGATGAGCAGTTCTTC	CASSPPLGDEQFF
TRBJ2-4	TRBV5-1	NA	few	TGCGCCAGCAGCCCAGTGGGGAGCGGAAACCAAAACATTCAGTACTTC	CASSPVGSGNQNIQYF
TRBJ2-6	TRBV11-2	NA	NA	TGTGCCAGCAGCCCCTTCGTGTTTGGGGCCAACGTCCTGACTTTC	CASSPFVFGANVLTF
TRBJ2-1	TRBV5-1	NA	few	TGCGCCAGCAGCTTGACAGGCAATGAGCAGTTCTTC	CASSLTGNEQFF
TRBJ2-3	TRBV4-2	TRBD2	few	TGTGCCAGCAGCCCCCGGACTAGCGGGAAAGACACAGATACGCAGTATTTT	CASSPRTSGKDTDTQYF
TRBJ2-6	TRBV10-1	NA	few	TGCGCCAGCAGTGGAGGACCGGGACAATACTCTGGGGCCAACGTCCTGACTTTC	CASSGGPGQYSGANVLTF
TRBJ2-2	TRBV6-6	NA	NA	TGTGCCAGCACTCTAAATAAGGGGGTAAACACCGGGGAGCTGTTTTTT	CASTLNKGVNTGELFF
TRBJ2-7	TRBV5-1	NA	few	TGCGCCAGCAGCTTACTGGGGGTAGGAGGGAACGAGCAGTACTTC	CASSLLGVGGNEQYF
TRBJ2-2	TRBV5-1	NA	NA	TGCGCCAGCAGGCCCACGGACTCCGACACCGGGGAGCTGTTTTTT	CASRPTDSDTGELFF
TRBJ1-6	TRBV6-2/TRBV6-3	TRBD1	many	TGTGCCAGCAGTTACTCGGGACAGGGAAGGAATTCACCCCTCCACTTT	CASSYSGQGRNSPLHF
TRBJ1-1	TRBV4-3	NA	many	TGCGCCAGCAGCCAGCTGGGCAGGGTGAACACTGAAGCTTTCTTT	CASSQLGRVNTEAFF
TRBJ1-2	TRBV7-2	NA	NA	TGTGCCAGCAGCTTAGAGGCGGGGATAGCTAAAGGCTACACCTTC	CASSLEAGIAKGYTF
TRBJ1-5	TRBV5-1	NA	few	TGCGCCAGCAGCTCGGACGGTTATAGCAATCAGCCCCAGCATTTT	CASSSDGYSNQPQHF
TRBJ2-5	TRBV27	NA	few	TGTGCCAGCAGAGGACTGATCCAAGAGACCCAGTACTTC	CASRGLIQETQYF
TRBJ2-5	TRBV6-1	TRBD2	NA	TGTGCCAGCAGTGAAGCGGGAATGGCTAGCGGGCAAGAGACCCAGTACTTC	CASSEAGMASGQETQYF
TRBJ2-1	TRBV11-2	NA	few	TGTGCCAGCAGCTCTAACAAAGGCCACAATGAGCAGTTCTTC	CASSSNKGHNEQFF
TRBJ1-1	TRBV6-1	NA	NA	TGTGCCAGCCGCGGGGGGAATGGGGTAAACACTGAAGCTTTCTTT	CASRGGNGVNTEAFF
TRBJ1-2	TRBV10-3	NA	NA	TGTGCCATCAGTGGTGCGGGGGAAGGTGGCTACACCTTC	CAISGAGEGGYTF
TRBJ2-7	TRBV7-2	NA	few	TGTGCCAGCAGCTTAGCCGGCGGCTCTAACTACGAGCAGTACTTC	CASSLAGGSNYEQYF
TRBJ2-1	TRBV12-3/TRBV12-4	NA	few	TGTGCCAGCAATCGGAGGGGGGGCGCGGGCAATGAGCAGTTCTTC	CASNRRGGAGNEQFF
TRBJ1-1	TRBV6-2/TRBV6-3	NA	few	TGTGCCAGCAGTTACCCTGGGGGAGAGACCAACACTGAAGCTTTCTTT	CASSYPGGETNTEAFF
TRBJ2-5	TRBV10-1	NA	few	TGCGCCAGCAGTGACCCCAGGGCGGGTTCGGAGACCCAGTACTTC	CASSDPRAGSETQYF
TRBJ2-1	TRBV2	TRBD2	NA	TGTGCCAGCAAGTCGGGGGGGCCGCGGACAAATGAGCAGTTCTTC	CASKSGGPRTNEQFF
TRBJ2-1	TRBV5-1	TRBD2	few	TGCGCCAGCAGCGGACCTAGCGGGAGGGGTGATGAGCAGTTCTTC	CASSGPSGRGDEQFF
TRBJ2-5	TRBV2	NA	NA	TGTGCCAGCAGTGAGCAGGGTGGCGAGACCCAGTACTTC	CASSEQGGETQYF
TRBJ1-1	TRBV7-2	NA	NA	TGTGCCAGCTGCTTAGCTGTGGGGGGAGCTTTCTTT	CASCLAVGGAFF
TRBJ2-7	TRBV5-1	NA	NA	TGCGCCAGCAGCTTGGGGGACACAGCCCACGAGCAGTACTTC	CASSLGDTAHEQYF
TRBJ2-2	TRBV2	TRBD2	few	TGTGCCAGCAGCTCGACTAGCGCGAACACCGGGGAGCTGTTTTTT	CASSSTSANTGELFF
TRBJ1-2	TRBV4-3	NA	many	TGCGCCAGCAGCAACCGTCAGGGGCTTAGTGGCTACACCTTC	CASSNRQGLSGYTF
TRBJ1-5	TRBV4-3	NA	few	TGCGCCAGCAGCCAAGAGGTATCGGAGAATTACAATCAGCCCCAGCATTTT	CASSQEVSENYNQPQHF
TRBJ2-1	TRBV5-1	NA	few	TGCGCCAGCAGCTCGGGGGAGCCTCGACGGTGGGATGAGCAGTTCTTC	CASSSGEPRRWDEQFF
TRBJ2-1	TRBV2	TRBD2	NA	TGTGCCAGCAGCCTACTAGCGGCCTACAATGAGCAGTTCTTC	CASSLLAAYNEQFF
TRBJ2-7	TRBV5-1	NA	few	TGCGCCAGCAGGGCCGAAGGTCAAGAGCAGTACTTC	CASRAEGQEQYF
TRBJ1-6	TRBV2	NA	NA	TGTGCCAGCAGTTTGTGGCCCCAGGATTCACCCCTCCACTTT	CASSLWPQDSPLHF
TRBJ2-1	TRBV6-5	TRBD2	NA	TGTGCCAGCAGTGTTACCCCCGGGACTAGCGAGTACAATGAGCAGTTCTTC	CASSVTPGTSEYNEQFF
TRBJ2-5	TRBV20-1	NA	NA	TGCAGTGCTAGAGTAGGAAACAGGGACGTAGAGACCCAGTACTTC	CSARVGNRDVETQYF